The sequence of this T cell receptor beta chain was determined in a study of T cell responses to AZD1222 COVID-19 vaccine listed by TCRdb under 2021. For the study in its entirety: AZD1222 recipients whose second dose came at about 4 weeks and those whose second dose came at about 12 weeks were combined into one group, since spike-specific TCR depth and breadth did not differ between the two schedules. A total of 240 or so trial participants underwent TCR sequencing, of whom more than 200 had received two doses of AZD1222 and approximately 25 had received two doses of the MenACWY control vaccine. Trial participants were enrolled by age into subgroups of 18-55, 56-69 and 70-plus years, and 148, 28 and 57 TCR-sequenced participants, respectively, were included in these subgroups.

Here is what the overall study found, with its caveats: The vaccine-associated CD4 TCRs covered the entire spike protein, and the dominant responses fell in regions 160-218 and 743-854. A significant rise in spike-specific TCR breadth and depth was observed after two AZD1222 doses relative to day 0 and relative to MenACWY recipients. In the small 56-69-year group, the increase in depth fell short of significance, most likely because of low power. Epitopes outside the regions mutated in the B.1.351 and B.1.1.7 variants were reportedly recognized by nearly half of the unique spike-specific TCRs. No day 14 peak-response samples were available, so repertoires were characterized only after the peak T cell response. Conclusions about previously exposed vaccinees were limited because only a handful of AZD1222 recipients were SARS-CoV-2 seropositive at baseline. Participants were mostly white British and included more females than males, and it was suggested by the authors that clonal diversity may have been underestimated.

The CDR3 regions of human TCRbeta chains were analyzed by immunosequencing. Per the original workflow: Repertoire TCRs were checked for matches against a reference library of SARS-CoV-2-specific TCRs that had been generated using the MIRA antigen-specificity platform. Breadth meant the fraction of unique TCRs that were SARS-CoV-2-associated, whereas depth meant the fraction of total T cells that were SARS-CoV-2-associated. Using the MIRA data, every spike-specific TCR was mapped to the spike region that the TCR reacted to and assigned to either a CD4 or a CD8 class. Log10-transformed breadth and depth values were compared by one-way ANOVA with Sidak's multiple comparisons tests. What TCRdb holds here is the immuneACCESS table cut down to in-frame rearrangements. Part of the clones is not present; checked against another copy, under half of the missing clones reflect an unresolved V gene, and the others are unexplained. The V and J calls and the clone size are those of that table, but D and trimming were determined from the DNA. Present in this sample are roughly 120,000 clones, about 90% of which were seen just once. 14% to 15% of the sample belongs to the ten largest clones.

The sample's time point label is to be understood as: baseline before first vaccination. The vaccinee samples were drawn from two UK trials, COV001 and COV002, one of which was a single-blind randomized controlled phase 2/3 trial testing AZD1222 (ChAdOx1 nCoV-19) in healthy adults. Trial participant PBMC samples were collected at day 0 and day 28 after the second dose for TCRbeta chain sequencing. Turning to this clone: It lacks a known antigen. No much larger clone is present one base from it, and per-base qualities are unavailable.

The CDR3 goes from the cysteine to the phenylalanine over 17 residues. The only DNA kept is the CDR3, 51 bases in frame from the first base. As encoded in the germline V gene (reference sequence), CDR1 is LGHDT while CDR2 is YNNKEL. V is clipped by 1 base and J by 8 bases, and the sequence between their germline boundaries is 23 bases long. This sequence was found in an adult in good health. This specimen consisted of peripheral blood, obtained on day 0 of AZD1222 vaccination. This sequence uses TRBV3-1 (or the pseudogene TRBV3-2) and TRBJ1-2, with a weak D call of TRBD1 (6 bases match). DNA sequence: TGTGCCAGCAGCCAAGGAAACAAACTGAGGGGGGGTGCGGGCTACACCTTC. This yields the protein CASSQGNKLRGGAGYTF.